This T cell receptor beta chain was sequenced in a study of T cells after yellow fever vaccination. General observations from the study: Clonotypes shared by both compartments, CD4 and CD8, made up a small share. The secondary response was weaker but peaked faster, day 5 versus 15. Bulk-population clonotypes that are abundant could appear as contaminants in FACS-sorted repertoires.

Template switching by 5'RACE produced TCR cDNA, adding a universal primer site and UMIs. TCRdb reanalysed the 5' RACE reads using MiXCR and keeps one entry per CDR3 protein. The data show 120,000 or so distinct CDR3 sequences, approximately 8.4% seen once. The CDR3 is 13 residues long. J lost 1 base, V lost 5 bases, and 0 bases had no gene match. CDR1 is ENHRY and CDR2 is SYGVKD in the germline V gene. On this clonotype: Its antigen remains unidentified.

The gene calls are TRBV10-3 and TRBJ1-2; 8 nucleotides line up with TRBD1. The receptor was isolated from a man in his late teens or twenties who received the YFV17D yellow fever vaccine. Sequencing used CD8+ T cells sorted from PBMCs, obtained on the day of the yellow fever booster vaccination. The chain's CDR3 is CAISTGGNYGYTF. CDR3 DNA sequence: TGTGCCATCAGTACAGGGGGTAACTATGGCTACACCTTC.